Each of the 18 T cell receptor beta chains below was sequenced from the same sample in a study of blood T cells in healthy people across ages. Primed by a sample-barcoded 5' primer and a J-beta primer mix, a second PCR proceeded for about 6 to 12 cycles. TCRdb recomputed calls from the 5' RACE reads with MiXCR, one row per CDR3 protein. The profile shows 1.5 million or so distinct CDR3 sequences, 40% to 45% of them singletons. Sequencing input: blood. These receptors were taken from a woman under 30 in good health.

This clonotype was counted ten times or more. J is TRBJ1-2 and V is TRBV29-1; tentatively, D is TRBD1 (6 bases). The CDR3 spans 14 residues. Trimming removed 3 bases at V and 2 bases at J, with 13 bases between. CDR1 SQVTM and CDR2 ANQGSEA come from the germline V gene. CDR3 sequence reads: CSVDRSGANYGYTF. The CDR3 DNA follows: TGCAGCGTTGATCGGTCAGGGGCAAACTATGGCTACACCTTC.

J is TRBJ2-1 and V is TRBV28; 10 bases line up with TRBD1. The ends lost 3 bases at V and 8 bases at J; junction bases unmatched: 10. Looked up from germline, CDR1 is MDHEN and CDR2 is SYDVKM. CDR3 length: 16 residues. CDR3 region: CASSFVLGQGFDEQFF. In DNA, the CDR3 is TGTGCCAGCAGTTTCGTTTTGGGACAGGGGTTCGATGAGCAGTTCTTC. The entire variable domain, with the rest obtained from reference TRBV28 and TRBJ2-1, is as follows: DVKVTQSSRYLVKRTGEKVFLECVQDMDHENMFWYRQDPGLGLRLIYFSYDVKMKEKGDIPEGYSVSREKKERFSLILESASTNQTSMYLCASSFVLGQGFDEQFFGPGTRLTVL.

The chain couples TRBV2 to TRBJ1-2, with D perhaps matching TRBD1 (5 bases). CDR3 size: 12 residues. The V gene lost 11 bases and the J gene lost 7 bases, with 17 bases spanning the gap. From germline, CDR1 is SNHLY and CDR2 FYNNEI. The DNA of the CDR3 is TGTGCCGGCGACAGTTCTGGGGGTGGCTACACCTTC. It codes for CAGDSSGGGYTF.

The CDR3 DNA follows: TGTGCCAGCAGCCTGGACAGATTCACTGAAGCTTTCTTT. Translated: CASSLDRFTEAFF. The chain uses TRBV3-1 and TRBJ1-1; D may be TRBD1 (6 bases). Germline assignment: CDR1 LGHDT and CDR2 YNNKEL (reference sequence). The CDR3 runs 13 residues. Trimming pared 4 bases from V and 4 bases from J, leaving 10 bases between.

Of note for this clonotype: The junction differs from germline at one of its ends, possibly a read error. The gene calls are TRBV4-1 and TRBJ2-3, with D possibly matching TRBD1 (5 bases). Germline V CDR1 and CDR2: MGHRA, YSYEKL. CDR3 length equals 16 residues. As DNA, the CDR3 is TGCGCCAGCAGCCAAGTAATTCGGCAGGGTTCAGATACGCGGTATTTT. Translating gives CASSQVIRQGSDTRYF.

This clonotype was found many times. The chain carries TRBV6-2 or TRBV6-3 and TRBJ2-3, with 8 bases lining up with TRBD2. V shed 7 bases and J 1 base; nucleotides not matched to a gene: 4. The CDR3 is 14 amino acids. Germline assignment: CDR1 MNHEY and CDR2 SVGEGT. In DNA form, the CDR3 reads TGTGCCAGCAAGGGAGCGGGGGGCACAGATACGCAGTATTTT. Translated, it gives CASKGAGGTDTQYF.

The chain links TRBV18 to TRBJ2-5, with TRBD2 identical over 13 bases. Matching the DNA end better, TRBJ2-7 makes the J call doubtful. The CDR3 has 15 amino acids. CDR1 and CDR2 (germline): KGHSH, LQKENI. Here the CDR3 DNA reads TGTGCCAGCTCACCGACCGGGACTAGCGGGAACGAGCAGTACTTC. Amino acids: CASSPTGTSGNEQYF.

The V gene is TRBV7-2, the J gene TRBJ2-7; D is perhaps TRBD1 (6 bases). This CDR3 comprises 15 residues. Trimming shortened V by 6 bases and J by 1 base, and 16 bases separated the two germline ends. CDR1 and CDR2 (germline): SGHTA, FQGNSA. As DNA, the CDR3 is TGTGCCAGCAGTGCTGGCCCAGGGGCGTCCTACGAGCAGTACTTC. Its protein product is CASSAGPGASYEQYF.

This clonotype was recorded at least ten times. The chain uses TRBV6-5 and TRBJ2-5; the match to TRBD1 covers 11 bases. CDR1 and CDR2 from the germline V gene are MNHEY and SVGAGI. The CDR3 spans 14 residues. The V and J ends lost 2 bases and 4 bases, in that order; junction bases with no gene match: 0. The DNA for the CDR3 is TGTGCCAGCAGTTACGGGACAGGGGGAGAGACCCAGTACTTC. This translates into CASSYGTGGETQYF.

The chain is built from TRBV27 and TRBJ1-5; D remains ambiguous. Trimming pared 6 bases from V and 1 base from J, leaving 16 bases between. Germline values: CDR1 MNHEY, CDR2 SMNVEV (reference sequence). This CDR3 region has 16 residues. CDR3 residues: CASSLTGTSSNQPQHF. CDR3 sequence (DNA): TGTGCCAGCAGCTTAACTGGCACCTCCAGCAATCAGCCCCAGCATTTT.

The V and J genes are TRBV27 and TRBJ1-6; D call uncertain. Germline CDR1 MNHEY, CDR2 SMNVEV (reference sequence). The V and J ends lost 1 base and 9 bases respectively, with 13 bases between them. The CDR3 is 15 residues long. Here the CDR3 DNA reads TGTGCCAGCAGTTTATGGGAGAGCGAGAGTTCACCCCTCCACTTT. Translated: CASSLWESESSPLHF.

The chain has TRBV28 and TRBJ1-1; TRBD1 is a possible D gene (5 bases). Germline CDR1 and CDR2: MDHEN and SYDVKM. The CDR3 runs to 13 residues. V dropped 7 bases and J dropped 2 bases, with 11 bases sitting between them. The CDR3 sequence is CASTFTGNTEAFF. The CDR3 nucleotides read TGTGCCAGCACCTTCACAGGCAACACTGAAGCTTTCTTT. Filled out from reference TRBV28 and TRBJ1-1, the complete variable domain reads DVKVTQSSRYLVKRTGEKVFLECVQDMDHENMFWYRQDPGLGLRLIYFSYDVKMKEKGDIPEGYSVSREKKERFSLILESASTNQTSMYLCASTFTGNTEAFFGQGTRLTVV.

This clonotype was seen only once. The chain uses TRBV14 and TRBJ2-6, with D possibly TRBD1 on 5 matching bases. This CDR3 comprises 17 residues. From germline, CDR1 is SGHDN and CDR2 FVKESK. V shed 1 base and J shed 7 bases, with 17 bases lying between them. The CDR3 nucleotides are TGTGCCAGCAGCCAAGGTACAGGCCAACTCAGAGCCAACGTCCTGACTTTC. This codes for CASSQGTGQLRANVLTF.

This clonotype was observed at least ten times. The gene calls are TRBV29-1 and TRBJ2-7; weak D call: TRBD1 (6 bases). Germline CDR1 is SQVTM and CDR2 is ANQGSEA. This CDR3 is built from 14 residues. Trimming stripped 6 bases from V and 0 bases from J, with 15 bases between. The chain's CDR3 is CSVLARGSSYEQYF. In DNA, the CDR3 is TGCAGCGTCCTCGCCAGGGGAAGCTCCTACGAGCAGTACTTC.

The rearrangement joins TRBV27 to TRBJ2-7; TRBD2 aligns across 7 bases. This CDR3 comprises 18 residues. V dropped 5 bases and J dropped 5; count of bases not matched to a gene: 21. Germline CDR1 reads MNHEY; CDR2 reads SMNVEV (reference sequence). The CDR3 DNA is TGTGCCAGCAGTCCTTATGGGCGGGGGAGGGGCGCTAATGACGAGCAGTACTTC. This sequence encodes CASSPYGRGRGANDEQYF.

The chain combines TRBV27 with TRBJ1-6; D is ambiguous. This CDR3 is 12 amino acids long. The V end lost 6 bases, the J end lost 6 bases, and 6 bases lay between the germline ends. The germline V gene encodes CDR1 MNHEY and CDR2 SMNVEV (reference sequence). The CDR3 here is CASSIPNSPLHF. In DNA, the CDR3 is TGTGCCAGCAGCATCCCTAATTCACCCCTCCACTTT.

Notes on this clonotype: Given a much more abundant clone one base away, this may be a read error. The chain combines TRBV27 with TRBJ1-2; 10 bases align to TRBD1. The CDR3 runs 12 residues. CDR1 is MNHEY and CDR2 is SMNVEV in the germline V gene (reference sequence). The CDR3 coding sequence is TGTGCCAGCAGGACAGGGGGCTATGGCTGCACCTTC. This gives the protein CASRTGGYGCTF.

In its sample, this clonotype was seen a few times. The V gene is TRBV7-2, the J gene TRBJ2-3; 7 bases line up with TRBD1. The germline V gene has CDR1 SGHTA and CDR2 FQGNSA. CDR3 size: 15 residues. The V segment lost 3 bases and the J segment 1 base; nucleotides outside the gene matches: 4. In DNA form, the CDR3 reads TGTGCCAGCAGCTTGGGACAGCTCCGCACAGATACGCAGTATTTT. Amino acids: CASSLGQLRTDTQYF.